These 3 T cell receptor beta chains were all obtained from the same sample, sequenced in a study of blood T cell repertoires in COVID-19 (dated by TCRdb to 2020 to 2021). Library preparation used the immunoSEQ multiplex PCR assay. TCRdb provides this immuneACCESS table in a form limited to in-frame rearrangements. Some clones are lacking; in checked studies, under half of them reflect an unresolved V gene, and why the rest are absent is not known. Counted in this sample were a few hundred thousand clones; less than 90% of them appeared once. Around 2.9% of the sample goes to the ten largest clones. Specimen: PBMCs or T cells enriched from blood (not recorded which). The receptors stem from a woman aged 50 to 60 who had recovered from COVID-19.

This clone was seen just once. This chain connects TRBV18 to TRBJ2-3; weak D call: TRBD1 (6 bases). Trimming removed 3 bases from V and 11 bases from J, with 15 bases in between. Germline V gene data show CDR1 as KGHSH and CDR2 as LQKENI. The CDR3 has 13 amino acids. The CDR3 nucleotides read TGTGCCAGCTCACCCCTCCCAGAAGGGGGGCAGTATTTT. This encodes CASSPLPEGGQYF.

The V and J genes are TRBV3-1 (or the pseudogene TRBV3-2) and TRBJ1-5; possible D gene TRBD1, 6 bases. The V end lost 0 bases, the J end lost 3 bases, and 18 bases lay between the germline ends. The CDR3 extends over 18 amino acids. Germline-derived CDR1 and CDR2 are LGHDT and YNNKEL (reference sequence). The CDR3 sequence is CASSQDEDRGGLNQPQHF. The CDR3 nucleotides are TGTGCCAGCAGCCAAGATGAGGATAGGGGGGGCCTCAATCAGCCCCAGCATTTT.

This rearrangement joins TRBV5-1 to TRBJ1-1; D ambiguous. The CDR3 loop spans 14 amino acids. CDR1 and CDR2 from the germline V gene are SGHRS and YFSETQ. V gave up 5 bases and J gave up 1 base, with 12 bases separating them. The CDR3 coding sequence is TGCGCCAGCAGTCCCGGTGGGAGGAACACTGAAGCTTTCTTT. This encodes CASSPGGRNTEAFF.